This TCR beta chain appears in the sequencing data of a study of blood T cell repertoires in COVID-19. Germline V CDR1 and CDR2: LGHNA, YSLEER. CDR3 length: 16 residues. V shed 1 base, J shed 2 bases, and the junction held 3 bases outside the gene matches. The repertoire was sequenced with immunoSEQ multiplex PCR; TCRdb's copy has only in-frame clones and lacks some. The repertoire has about 270,000 clones, roughly 88% of them found once; the top ten carry around 1%. The gene calls are TRBV4-3 and TRBJ2-3; 10 nucleotides align to TRBD2. The material sequenced was PBMCs or T cells enriched from blood (not recorded which). The clonotype originates from a woman in her 30s who had recovered from COVID-19. The CDR3 region has the DNA TGCGCCAGCAGCCAAGGTCTAGCGGGGGCCACAGATACGCAGTATTTT. This sequence encodes CASSQGLAGATDTQYF.